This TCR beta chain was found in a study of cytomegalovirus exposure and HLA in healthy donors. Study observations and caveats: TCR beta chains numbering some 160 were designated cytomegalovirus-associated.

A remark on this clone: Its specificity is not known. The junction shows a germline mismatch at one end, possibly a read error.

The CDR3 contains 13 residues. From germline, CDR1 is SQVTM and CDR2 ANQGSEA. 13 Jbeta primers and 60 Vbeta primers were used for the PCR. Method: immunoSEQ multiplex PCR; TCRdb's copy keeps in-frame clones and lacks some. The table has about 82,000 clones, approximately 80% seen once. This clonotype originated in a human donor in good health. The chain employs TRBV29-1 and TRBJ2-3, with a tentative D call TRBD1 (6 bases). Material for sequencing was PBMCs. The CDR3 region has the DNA TGCAGCGTTCATATCGGGGACACATATACGCAGTATTTT. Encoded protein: CSVHIGDTYTQYF.